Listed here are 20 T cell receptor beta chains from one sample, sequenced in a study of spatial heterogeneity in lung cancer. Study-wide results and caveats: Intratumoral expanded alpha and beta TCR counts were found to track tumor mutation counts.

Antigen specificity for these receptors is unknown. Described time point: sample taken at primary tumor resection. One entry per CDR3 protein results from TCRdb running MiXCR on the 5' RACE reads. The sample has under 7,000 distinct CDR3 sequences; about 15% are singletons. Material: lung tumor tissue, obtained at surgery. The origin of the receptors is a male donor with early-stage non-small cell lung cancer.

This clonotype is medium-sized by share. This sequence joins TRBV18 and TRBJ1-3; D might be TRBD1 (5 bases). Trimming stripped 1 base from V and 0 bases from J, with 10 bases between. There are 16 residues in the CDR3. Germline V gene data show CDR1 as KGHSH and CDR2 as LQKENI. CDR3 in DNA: TGTGCCAGCTCACCACGACAGATCAGCTCTGGAAACACCATATATTTT. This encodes CASSPRQISSGNTIYF.

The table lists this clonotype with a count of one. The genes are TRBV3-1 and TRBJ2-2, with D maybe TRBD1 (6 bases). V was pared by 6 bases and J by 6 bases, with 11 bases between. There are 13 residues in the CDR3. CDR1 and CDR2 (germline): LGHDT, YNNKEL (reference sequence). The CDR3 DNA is TGTGCCAGCAGTTCCCACAGGGCCGGGGAGCTGTTTTTT. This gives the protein CASSSHRAGELFF.

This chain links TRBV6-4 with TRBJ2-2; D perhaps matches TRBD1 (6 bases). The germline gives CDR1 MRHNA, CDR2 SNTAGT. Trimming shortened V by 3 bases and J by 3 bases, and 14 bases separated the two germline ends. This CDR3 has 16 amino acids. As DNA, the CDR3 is TGTGCCAGCAGTGATACCAGGGGAACTGACACCGGGGAGCTGTTTTTT. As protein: CASSDTRGTDTGELFF.

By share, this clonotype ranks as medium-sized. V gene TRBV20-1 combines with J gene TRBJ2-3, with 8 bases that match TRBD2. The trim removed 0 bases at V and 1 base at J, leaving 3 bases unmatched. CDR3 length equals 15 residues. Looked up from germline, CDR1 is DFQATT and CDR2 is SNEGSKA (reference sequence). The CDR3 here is CSAREATSGTDTQYF. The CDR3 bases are TGCAGTGCTAGAGAGGCGACTAGCGGCACAGATACGCAGTATTTT.

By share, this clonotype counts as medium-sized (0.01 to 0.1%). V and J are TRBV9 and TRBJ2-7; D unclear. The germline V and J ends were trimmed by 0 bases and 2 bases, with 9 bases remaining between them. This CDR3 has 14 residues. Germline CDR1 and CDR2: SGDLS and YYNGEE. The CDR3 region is CASSVEPDTYEQYF. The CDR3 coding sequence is TGTGCCAGCAGCGTAGAGCCCGACACCTACGAGCAGTACTTC.

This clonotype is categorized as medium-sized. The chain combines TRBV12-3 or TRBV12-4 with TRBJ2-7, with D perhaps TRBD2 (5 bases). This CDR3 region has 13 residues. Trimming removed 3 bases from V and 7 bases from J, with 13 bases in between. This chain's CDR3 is CASSFNPSGEQYF. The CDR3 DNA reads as TGTGCCAGCAGTTTTAACCCTTCGGGGGAGCAGTACTTC.

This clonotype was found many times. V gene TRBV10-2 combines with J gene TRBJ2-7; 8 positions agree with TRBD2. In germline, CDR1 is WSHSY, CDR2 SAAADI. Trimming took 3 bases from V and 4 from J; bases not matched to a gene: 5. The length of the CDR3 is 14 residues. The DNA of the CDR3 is TGCGCCAGCAGTGATCGGGAGGGCCATTACGAGCAGTACTTC. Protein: CASSDREGHYEQYF.

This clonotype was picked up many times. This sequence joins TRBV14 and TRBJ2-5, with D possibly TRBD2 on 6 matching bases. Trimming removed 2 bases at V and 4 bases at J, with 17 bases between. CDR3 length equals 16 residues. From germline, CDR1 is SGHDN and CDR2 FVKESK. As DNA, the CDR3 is TGTGCCAGCAGCCAAAGTTTTAAGGGAGGACGAGAGACCCAGTACTTC. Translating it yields CASSQSFKGGRETQYF.

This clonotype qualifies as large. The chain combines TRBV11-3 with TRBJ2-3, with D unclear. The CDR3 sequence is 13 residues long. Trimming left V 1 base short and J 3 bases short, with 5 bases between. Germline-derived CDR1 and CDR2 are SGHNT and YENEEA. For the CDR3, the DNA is TGTGCCAGCAGCTTAGTGACTACAGATACGCAGTATTTT. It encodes CASSLVTTDTQYF. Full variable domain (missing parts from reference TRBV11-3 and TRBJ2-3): EAGVVQSPRYKIIEKKQPVAFWCNPISGHNTLYWYLQNLGQGPELLIRYENEEAVDDSQLPKDRFSAERLKGVDSTLKIQPAELGDSAVYLCASSLVTTDTQYFGPGTRLTVL.

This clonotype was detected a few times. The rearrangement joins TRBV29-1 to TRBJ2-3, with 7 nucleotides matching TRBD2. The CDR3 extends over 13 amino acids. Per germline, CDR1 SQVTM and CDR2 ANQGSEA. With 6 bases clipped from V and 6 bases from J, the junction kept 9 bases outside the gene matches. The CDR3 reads CSVHRTSRDTQYF. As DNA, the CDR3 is TGCAGCGTCCACAGGACTAGTAGGGATACGCAGTATTTT.

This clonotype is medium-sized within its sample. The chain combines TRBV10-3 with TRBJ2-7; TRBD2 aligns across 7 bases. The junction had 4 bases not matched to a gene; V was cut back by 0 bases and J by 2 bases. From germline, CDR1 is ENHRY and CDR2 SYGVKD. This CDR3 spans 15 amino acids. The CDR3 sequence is CAISESIGGTYEQYF. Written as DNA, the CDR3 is TGTGCCATCAGTGAGTCGATCGGGGGGACCTACGAGCAGTACTTC.

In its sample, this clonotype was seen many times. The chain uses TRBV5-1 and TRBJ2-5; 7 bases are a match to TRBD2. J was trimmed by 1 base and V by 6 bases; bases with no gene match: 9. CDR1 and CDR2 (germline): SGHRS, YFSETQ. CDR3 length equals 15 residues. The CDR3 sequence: CASMGTGRRQETQYF. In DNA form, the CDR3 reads TGCGCCAGCATGGGAACCGGGAGGCGCCAAGAGACCCAGTACTTC. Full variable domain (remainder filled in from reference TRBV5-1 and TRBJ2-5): KAGVTQTPRYLIKTRGQQVTLSCSPISGHRSVSWYQQTPGQGLQFLFEYFSETQRNKGNFPGRFSGRQFSNSRSEMNVSTLELGDSALYLCASMGTGRRQETQYFGPGTRLLVL.

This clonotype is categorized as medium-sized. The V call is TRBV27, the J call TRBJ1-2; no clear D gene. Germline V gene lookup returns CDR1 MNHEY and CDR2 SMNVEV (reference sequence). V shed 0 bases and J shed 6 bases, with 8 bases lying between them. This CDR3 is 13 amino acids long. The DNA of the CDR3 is TGTGCCAGCAGTTTATCCCAGACCCATGGCTACACCTTC. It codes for CASSLSQTHGYTF.

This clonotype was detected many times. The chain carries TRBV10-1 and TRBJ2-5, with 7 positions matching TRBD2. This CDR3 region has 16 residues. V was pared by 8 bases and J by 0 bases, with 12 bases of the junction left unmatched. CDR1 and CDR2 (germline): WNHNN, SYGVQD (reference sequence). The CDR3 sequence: CASSKGGDMYQETQYF. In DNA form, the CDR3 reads TGCGCCAGCTCCAAGGGAGGGGATATGTACCAAGAGACCCAGTACTTC.

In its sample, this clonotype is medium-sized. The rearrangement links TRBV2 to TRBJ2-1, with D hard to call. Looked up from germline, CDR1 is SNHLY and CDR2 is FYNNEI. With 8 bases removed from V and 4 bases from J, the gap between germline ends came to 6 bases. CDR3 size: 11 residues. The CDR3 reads CASGIYNEQFF. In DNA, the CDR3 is TGTGCCAGCGGGATATACAATGAGCAGTTCTTC.

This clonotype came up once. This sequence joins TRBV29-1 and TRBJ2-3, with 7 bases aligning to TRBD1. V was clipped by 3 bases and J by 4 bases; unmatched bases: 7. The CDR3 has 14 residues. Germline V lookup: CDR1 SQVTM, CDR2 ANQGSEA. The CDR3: CSVDTGVRADTQYF. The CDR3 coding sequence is TGCAGCGTTGACACAGGGGTCAGGGCAGATACGCAGTATTTT.

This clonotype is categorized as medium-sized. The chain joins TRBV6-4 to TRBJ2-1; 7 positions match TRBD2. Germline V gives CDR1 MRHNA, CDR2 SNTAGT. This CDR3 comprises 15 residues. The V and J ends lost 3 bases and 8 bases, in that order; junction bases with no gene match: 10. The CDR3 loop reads CASSESLAGVDEQFF. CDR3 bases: TGTGCCAGCAGTGAGTCTCTGGCGGGAGTTGATGAGCAGTTCTTC.

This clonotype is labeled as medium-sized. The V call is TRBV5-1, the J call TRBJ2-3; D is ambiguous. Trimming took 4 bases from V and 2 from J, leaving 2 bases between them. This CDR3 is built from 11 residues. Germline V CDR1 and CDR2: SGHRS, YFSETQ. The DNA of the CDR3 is TGCGCCAGCAGCAACACAGATACGCAGTATTTT. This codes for CASSNTDTQYF. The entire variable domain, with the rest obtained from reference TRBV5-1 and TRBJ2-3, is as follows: KAGVTQTPRYLIKTRGQQVTLSCSPISGHRSVSWYQQTPGQGLQFLFEYFSETQRNKGNFPGRFSGRQFSNSRSEMNVSTLELGDSALYLCASSNTDTQYFGPGTRLTVL.

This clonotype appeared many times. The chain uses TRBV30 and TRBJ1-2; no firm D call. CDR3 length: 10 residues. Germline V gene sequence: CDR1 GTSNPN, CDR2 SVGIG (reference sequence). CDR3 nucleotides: TGTGTTGGTTACATCTATGGCTACACCTTC. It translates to CVGYIYGYTF.

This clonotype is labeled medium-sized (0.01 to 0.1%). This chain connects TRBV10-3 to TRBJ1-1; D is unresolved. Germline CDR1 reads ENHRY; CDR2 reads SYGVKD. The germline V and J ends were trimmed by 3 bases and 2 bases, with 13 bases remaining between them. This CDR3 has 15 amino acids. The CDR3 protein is CAISEGLGSNTEAFF. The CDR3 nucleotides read TGTGCCATCAGTGAAGGGTTAGGATCAAACACTGAAGCTTTCTTT.